This TCR beta chain was documented in a study of blood T cell repertoires in COVID-19. About the study: Both acute and convalescent COVID-19 samples were obtained from the United States, Italy and Spain. Sources were T cells, B-cell-depleted T cells, or PBMCs; the material itself was cDNA or gDNA.

V lost 10 bases and J lost 4; bases outside the gene matches: 5. There are 13 residues in the CDR3. In germline, CDR1 is WSHSY, CDR2 SAAADI. Original processing methods: Scientists estimated how many nucleated cells there were by amplifying reference gene primers. Measured with immunoSEQ multiplex PCR; TCRdb has only the in-frame clones, and not every one. V and J calls and clone size are copied from that table; D and trimming were computed from the DNA. Seen here are 250,000 or so clones, about 91% observed once, and the top ten hold less than 5%. The origin of this receptor is a woman in her thirties or forties who had recovered from COVID-19. Sequencing input: peripheral blood. The chain is built from TRBV10-2 and TRBJ1-5; 9 bases fit TRBD1. In DNA, the CDR3 is TGCGCCACCCGACAGGGGGGGAATCAGCCCCAGCATTTT. This translates into CATRQGGNQPQHF.